Shown below are 18 T cell receptor beta chains from a single sample sequenced in a study of OX40 agonist ivuxolimab in advanced cancers. The protocol was immunoSEQ multiplex PCR, while the TCRdb copy is restricted to in-frame clones and leaves out a portion. In the table there are roughly 70,000 clones, just over 85% of which are singletons. The specimen comprised CD4+ or CD8+ T cells sorted from blood, sampled in a trial of the OX40 agonist ivuxolimab. Receptor source: an adult with an advanced solid tumor such as melanoma, head and neck, liver or kidney cancer.

CDR3 protein: CASSDHSYQPQHF. CDR3 DNA sequence: TGTGCCAGCAGTGACCACTCTTATCAGCCCCAGCATTTT. V usage is TRBV6-4 and J usage is TRBJ1-5; D gene uncertain. CDR1 is MRHNA and CDR2 is SNTAGT in the germline V gene. The CDR3 spans 13 residues. The V and J ends lost 2 bases and 5 bases respectively, with 7 bases between them.

The genes are TRBV27 and TRBJ2-7, with TRBD1 identical over 10 bases. Trimming at V came to 5 bases and at J to 6 bases, leaving 10 bases not matched to a gene. The length of the CDR3 is 15 residues. CDR1 and CDR2 (germline): MNHEY, SMNVEV (reference sequence). The CDR3: CASSTGTGVSGEQYF. In DNA form, the CDR3 reads TGTGCCAGCAGTACCGGGACAGGGGTCTCTGGCGAGCAGTACTTC.

The chain is built from TRBV19 and TRBJ1-2, with D unclear. In germline, CDR1 is LNHDA, CDR2 SQIVND (reference sequence). The length of the CDR3 is 14 residues. Trimming removed 1 base at V and 5 bases at J, with 11 bases between. CDR3 region: CASSIGVQSYGYTF. CDR3 in DNA: TGTGCCAGTAGTATAGGGGTCCAATCATATGGCTACACCTTC.

The J gene is TRBJ1-1, the V gene TRBV18; unclear D gene. Per germline, CDR1 KGHSH and CDR2 LQKENI. The V and J ends lost 2 bases and 5 bases respectively, with 6 bases between them. The CDR3 extends over 12 amino acids. CDR3 sequence: CASSPARTEAFF. In DNA form, the CDR3 reads TGTGCCAGCTCACCAGCAAGGACTGAAGCTTTCTTT.

This chain connects TRBV7-3 to TRBJ2-7, with 8 bases identical to TRBD2. V shed 4 bases and J 6 bases; nucleotides not matched to a gene: 5. The CDR3 sequence is 13 residues long. The germline CDR1 and CDR2 sequences are SGHTA and FQGTGA. This chain's CDR3 is CASSSSGSGEQYF. CDR3 bases: TGTGCCAGCAGCTCCAGCGGGAGTGGCGAGCAGTACTTC.

The rearrangement uses TRBV30 and TRBJ2-1; 7 bases match TRBD2. Germline CDR1 reads GTSNPN; CDR2 reads SVGIG (reference sequence). The CDR3 contains 16 residues. The ends lost 3 bases at V and 1 base at J; junction bases unmatched: 9. The CDR3 sequence is CAWSPKGGASYNEQFF. In nucleotides, the CDR3 is TGTGCCTGGAGCCCTAAGGGAGGGGCTTCCTACAATGAGCAGTTCTTC. The full variable domain, rest sourced from reference TRBV30 and TRBJ2-1, is SQTIHQWPATLVQPVGSPLSLECTVEGTSNPNLYWYRQAAGRGLQLLFYSVGIGQISSEVPQNLSASRPQDRQFILSSKKLLLSDSGFYLCAWSPKGGASYNEQFFGPGTRLTVL.

V usage is TRBV11-3 and J usage is TRBJ2-5; D gene unclear. The germline V gene encodes CDR1 SGHNT and CDR2 YENEEA. The length of the CDR3 is 13 residues. V was clipped by 1 base and J by 5 bases, with 8 bases between them. The CDR3 is CASSLAPVETQYF. The CDR3 coding sequence is TGTGCCAGCAGCTTAGCCCCCGTTGAGACCCAGTACTTC.

This clone was counted a few times. The V and J genes are TRBV19 and TRBJ2-1; unclear D gene. This CDR3 region has 13 residues. Trimming removed 7 bases from V and 0 bases from J, with 7 bases in between. Germline V gives CDR1 LNHDA, CDR2 SQIVND (reference sequence). CDR3 in DNA: TGTGCCAGTACCCCTGACTCCTACAATGAGCAGTTCTTC. Its protein is CASTPDSYNEQFF. Together with reference TRBV19 and TRBJ2-1, the CDR3 gives the full variable domain: DGGITQSPKYLFRKEGQNVTLSCEQNLNHDAMYWYRQDPGQGLRLIYYSQIVNDFQKGDIAEGYSVSREKKESFPLTVTSAQKNPTAFYLCASTPDSYNEQFFGPGTRLTVL.

This chain connects TRBV7-3 to TRBJ1-2; 11 bases line up with TRBD1. Germline V gene lookup returns CDR1 SGHTA and CDR2 FQGTGA. With V trimmed by 4 bases and J by 6 bases, 4 bases remained unmatched. The CDR3 extends over 14 amino acids. The CDR3 nucleotides read TGTGCCAGCAGCTACGGACAGGGGGCGGATGGCTACACCTTC. Its protein is CASSYGQGADGYTF.

V gene TRBV11-3 combines with J gene TRBJ2-1; 8 bases agree with TRBD2. V dropped 4 bases and J dropped 8; count of bases not matched to a gene: 13. This CDR3 has 16 amino acids. Germline V CDR1 and CDR2: SGHNT, YENEEA. For the CDR3, the DNA is TGTGCCAGCAGCTCCCGCGACCGGGAGGGCCGTGATGAGCAGTTCTTC. This codes for CASSSRDREGRDEQFF.

The V gene is TRBV18, the J gene TRBJ2-2; D call uncertain. The CDR3 extends over 15 amino acids. The germline V gene has CDR1 KGHSH and CDR2 LQKENI. Trimming removed 1 base from V and 2 bases from J, with 8 bases in between. CDR3 in DNA: TGTGCCAGCTCACCACGGCAGGCCAACACCGGGGAGCTGTTTTTT. Translated, it gives CASSPRQANTGELFF.

The table lists this clone with a count of one. V is TRBV7-3 and J is TRBJ2-1; D may be TRBD1 (5 bases). Trimming shortened V by 5 bases and J by 7 bases, and 18 bases separated the two germline ends. CDR3 size: 15 residues. CDR1 is SGHTA and CDR2 is FQGTGA in the germline V gene. CDR3 in DNA: TGTGCCAGCAGCCCCAGGGCCCTCGGCGGTAATGAGCAGTTCTTC. Encoded protein: CASSPRALGGNEQFF.

This chain joins TRBV30 and TRBJ1-1; a possible D gene is TRBD1 (5 bases). This CDR3 contains 13 residues. The V gene lost 1 base and the J gene lost 4 bases, with 10 bases spanning the gap. Germline CDR1 is GTSNPN and CDR2 is SVGIG (reference sequence). The CDR3 spells CAWSAPGGTEAFF. DNA of the CDR3: TGTGCCTGGAGTGCTCCCGGGGGCACTGAAGCTTTCTTT.

This chain uses TRBV2 with TRBJ2-1, with 8 bases that match TRBD1. J lost 7 bases, V lost 2 bases, and 4 bases had no gene match. Germline V gene lookup returns CDR1 SNHLY and CDR2 FYNNEI. The CDR3 extends over 14 amino acids. The CDR3 nucleotides read TGTGCCAGCAGTGAACAGGGGGCTATAAATGAGCAGTTCTTC. This gives the protein CASSEQGAINEQFF.

This chain uses TRBV10-1 with TRBJ2-7; 7 bases are shared with TRBD1. V trimming: 7 bases; J trimming: 0 bases; junction bases outside the gene matches: 6. The CDR3 is 14 residues long. In germline, CDR1 is WNHNN, CDR2 SYGVQD (reference sequence). In DNA, the CDR3 is TGCGCCAGCATGCTCGGGACAGCCTCCTACGAGCAGTACTTC. Its protein is CASMLGTASYEQYF.

The J gene is TRBJ1-2, the V gene TRBV5-6, with a weak D call TRBD1 (5 bases). V shed 2 bases and J shed 6 bases, with 11 bases lying between them. This CDR3 is 13 amino acids long. Germline V lookup: CDR1 SGHDT, CDR2 YYEEEE. The CDR3 DNA reads TGTGCCAGCAGCTTAAGGGACTCAGATGGCTACACCTTC. Protein sequence: CASSLRDSDGYTF.

V and J are TRBV7-8 and TRBJ2-3; no clear D gene. Germline loops: CDR1 SGHVS, CDR2 FQNEAQ. This CDR3 is built from 16 residues. V gave up 2 bases and J gave up 5 bases, with 17 bases separating them. The CDR3 loop is CASSLSSGQSGDTQYF. As DNA, the CDR3 is TGTGCCAGCAGCTTAAGTTCGGGCCAATCAGGAGATACGCAGTATTTT.

The chain combines TRBV4-2 with TRBJ1-4; D may be TRBD1 (6 bases). V dropped 4 bases and J dropped 4 bases, with 10 bases sitting between them. Germline V gene sequence: CDR1 LGHNA, CDR2 YNFKEQ. The CDR3 totals 14 residues. This chain's CDR3 is CASSPDSLNEKLFF. As DNA, the CDR3 is TGTGCCAGCAGCCCGGACAGCCTTAATGAAAAACTGTTTTTT.